Listed here are 17 T cell receptor beta chains from one sample, sequenced in a study of TIL therapy for anti-PD-1-resistant metastatic lung cancer (dated by TCRdb to about 2021). The time point label of this sample denotes: pre-treatment sample, taken before nivolumab and TIL therapy. The baseline tumor samples, taken from the same resection that was used to grow TIL, were excised metastases, most often pleural nodules or supraclavicular lymph nodes. The immunoSEQ v3 hsTCRB kit was used to amplify TCR beta CDR3 regions from genomic DNA through bias-controlled multiplex PCR. TCRdb's version of the immuneACCESS table is confined to in-frame rearrangements and falls short of the full clone set. An unresolved V gene accounts for under half of the shortfall where checked; the remainder is of unknown origin. The sample table shows over 7,500 clones, and 65% to 80% are seen once. The top ten clonotypes cover more than 9.5% of the sample.

The specimen comprised tumor tissue, sampled at baseline. These receptors were taken from a person aged 25 to 85 with non-small cell lung cancer.

The V gene is TRBV7-6, the J gene TRBJ2-1; 7 nucleotides align to TRBD2. Germline-derived CDR1 and CDR2 are SGHVS and FNYEAQ. With V trimmed by 5 bases and J by 9 bases, 31 bases remained unmatched. The CDR3 totals 21 residues. The CDR3 DNA is TGTGCCAGCAGCCCCCGCGGATTAAGCGGGGCAGTAGGAAACTTACACGGTGAGCAGTTCTTC. Translating it yields CASSPRGLSGAVGNLHGEQFF.

CDR3 sequence (DNA): TGTGCCAGCAGCGTAGGCAGGGCGGAAGGCTACACCTTC. This gives the protein CASSVGRAEGYTF. V and J are TRBV11-3 and TRBJ1-2, with a weak D call TRBD1 (5 bases). CDR1 is SGHNT, CDR2 YENEEA, per germline. V lost 5 bases and J lost 8, with 15 bases in between. The CDR3 length is 13 residues.

This clone has a handful of counts. The rearrangement uses TRBV2 and TRBJ1-4; TRBD1 might be the D (5 bases). The ends were cut back, 1 base at V and 10 bases at J, with 16 bases in the middle. CDR3 length equals 15 residues. Germline loops: CDR1 SNHLY, CDR2 FYNNEI. CDR3 residues: CASSEGSRTRGKLFF. In DNA, the CDR3 is TGTGCCAGCAGTGAAGGGTCGCGGACTAGGGGAAAACTGTTTTTT.

In DNA form, the CDR3 reads TGTGCCTGGACCCCGGGCCCAGGTAACTATGGCTACACCTTC. Translated: CAWTPGPGNYGYTF. The J gene is TRBJ1-2, the V gene TRBV30, with D uncertain. With 4 bases removed from V and 1 base from J, the gap between germline ends came to 13 bases. The germline V gene encodes CDR1 GTSNPN and CDR2 SVGIG (reference sequence). This CDR3 has 14 residues.

This chain connects TRBV6-1 to TRBJ2-1; D may be TRBD1 (5 bases). The CDR3 is 14 residues long. Germline V gene lookup returns CDR1 MNHNS and CDR2 SASEGT. Trimming removed 1 base from V and 8 bases from J, with 12 bases in between. The CDR3 reads CASSEGQGSDEQFF. The CDR3 DNA sequence: TGTGCCAGCAGTGAAGGGCAGGGTTCTGATGAGCAGTTCTTC.

This clone was picked up a small number of times. V is TRBV6-5 and J is TRBJ2-7; D may be TRBD2 (5 bases). Trimming took off 0 bases at V and 1 base at J, with 7 bases between the two ends. Germline assignment: CDR1 MNHEY and CDR2 SVGAGI. The CDR3 is made up of 14 amino acids. The DNA for the CDR3 is TGTGCCAGCAGTTACTCCCCGGGATCCTACGAGCAGTACTTC. It encodes CASSYSPGSYEQYF.

The chain combines TRBV18 with TRBJ2-3, with unresolved D. The CDR3 runs to 15 residues. Between the trimmed V and J ends, which lost 0 bases and 5 bases, there was a span of 12 bases. CDR1 and CDR2 (germline): KGHSH, LQKENI. Here the CDR3 reads CASSPPIGGIDTQYF. The DNA of the CDR3 is TGTGCCAGCTCACCACCCATTGGTGGTATAGATACGCAGTATTTT.

The rearrangement uses TRBV14 and TRBJ1-2; unclear D gene. CDR3 size: 16 residues. V shed 1 base and J shed 4 bases, with 16 bases lying between them. Germline V lookup: CDR1 SGHDN, CDR2 FVKESK. The DNA of the CDR3 is TGTGCCAGCAGCCAAGGGACTCCTGCCCGCTTCTATGGCTACACCTTC. Its protein is CASSQGTPARFYGYTF.

V usage is TRBV15 and J usage is TRBJ2-5, with a weak D call TRBD2 (6 bases). Trimming removed 3 bases at V and 4 bases at J, with 15 bases between. There are 15 residues in the CDR3. Germline V CDR1 and CDR2: LNHNV, YYDKDF (reference sequence). This chain's CDR3 is CATSSRSEGRETQYF. The CDR3 coding sequence is TGTGCCACCAGCAGTCGTTCGGAGGGCCGAGAGACCCAGTACTTC.

This clone was seen more than once but under ten times. V usage is TRBV5-3 and J usage is TRBJ2-7, with 9 bases aligning to TRBD2. TRBV5-3 is an ORF for which the function is uncertain. This CDR3 has 12 amino acids. The CDR3 here is CARRSGRYEQYF. As DNA, the CDR3 is TGTGCTAGACGGAGCGGGAGGTACGAGCAGTACTTC.

This rearrangement joins TRBV7-8 to TRBJ2-7; D perhaps matches TRBD1 (6 bases). V dropped 1 base and J dropped 0 bases, with 10 bases sitting between them. Germline loops: CDR1 SGHVS, CDR2 FQNEAQ. The CDR3 runs to 15 residues. The CDR3 region has the DNA TGTGCCAGCAGCTTAGGTAAAGGGGGCTCCTACGAGCAGTACTTC. This codes for CASSLGKGGSYEQYF.

The chain links TRBV5-4 to TRBJ1-3; D is perhaps TRBD1 (6 bases). Germline CDR1 SGHNT, CDR2 YYREEE (reference sequence). V lost 2 bases to trimming and J lost 2 bases, with 14 bases between them. The CDR3 loop spans 16 amino acids. CDR3 coding DNA: TGTGCCAGCAGCTTAAACCGGGGGGGCGCTGGAAACACCATATATTTT. Translated, it gives CASSLNRGGAGNTIYF. Complete variable domain (other parts from reference TRBV5-4 and TRBJ1-3): ETGVTQSPTHLIKTRGQQVTLRCSSQSGHNTVSWYQQALGQGPQFIFQYYREEENGRGNFPPRFSGLQFPNYSSELNVNALELDDSALYLCASSLNRGGAGNTIYFGEGSWLTVV.

This chain joins TRBV7-2 and TRBJ2-1, with 7 bases matching TRBD2. V was clipped by 5 bases and J by 1 base; unmatched bases: 5. Germline CDR1 is SGHTA and CDR2 is FQGNSA. The CDR3 is 15 residues long. The CDR3 loop reads CASSRLGGSYNEQFF. CDR3 DNA sequence: TGTGCCAGCAGCCGCCTGGGAGGGTCCTACAATGAGCAGTTCTTC.

The genes are TRBV7-2 and TRBJ2-7; D gene ambiguous. Trimming took off 0 bases at V and 4 bases at J, with 10 bases between the two ends. This CDR3 is built from 14 residues. Germline-derived CDR1 and CDR2 are SGHTA and FQGNSA. CDR3 region: CASSLAGPGYEQYF. The CDR3 DNA is TGTGCCAGCAGCTTAGCAGGACCAGGTTACGAGCAGTACTTC. Complete variable domain (other parts from reference TRBV7-2 and TRBJ2-7): GAGVSQSPSNKVTEKGKDVELRCDPISGHTALYWYRQSLGQGLEFLIYFQGNSAPDKSGLPSDRFSAERTGGSVSTLTIQRTQQEDSAVYLCASSLAGPGYEQYFGPGTRLTVT.

The chain joins TRBV30 to TRBJ1-1; maybe TRBD1 (5 bases). The germline CDR1 and CDR2 sequences are GTSNPN and SVGIG (reference sequence). The ends were cut back, 4 bases at V and 1 base at J, with 10 bases in the middle. The length of the CDR3 is 13 residues. CDR3 in DNA: TGTGCCTGGACAGGGTTTCGGAACACTGAAGCTTTCTTT. Protein sequence: CAWTGFRNTEAFF.

This clone showed up just once. The chain combines TRBV29-1 with TRBJ2-1; TRBD2 matches 9 bases. The CDR3 length is 15 residues. Germline values: CDR1 SQVTM, CDR2 ANQGSEA. V lost 6 bases to trimming and J lost 9 bases; unmatched junction nucleotides: 15. The CDR3 protein is CSVPPGLAATSEQFF. In nucleotides, the CDR3 is TGCAGCGTACCGCCGGGACTAGCAGCAACCAGTGAGCAGTTCTTC.

The rearrangement joins TRBV4-2 to TRBJ1-6; D unclear. The CDR3 has 19 residues. Trimming removed 0 bases from V and 0 bases from J, with 15 bases in between. Germline V gene sequence: CDR1 LGHNA, CDR2 YNFKEQ. CDR3 protein: CASSQDRGGFDSYNSPLHF. In DNA form, the CDR3 reads TGTGCCAGCAGCCAAGATCGGGGAGGGTTTGACTCCTATAATTCACCCCTCCACTTT.